Shown below are 14 T cell receptor beta chains from a single sample sequenced in a study of monozygotic twins with inflammatory bowel disease. From the 5' RACE reads, TCRdb lists one entry per CDR3 protein and no DNA. The sample data list some 300,000 distinct CDR3 sequences. Sequencing used blood. The receptors were gathered from a human donor with ulcerative colitis or Crohn's disease, or a healthy co-twin of an affected twin (not recorded which).

The chain combines TRBV12-3 or TRBV12-4 with TRBJ2-3; the D call of TRBD1 rests on TCRdb alone, since no DNA is present to check it. The CDR3 is 14 amino acids. Here the CDR3 reads CASSLTELTDTQYF.

The V gene is TRBV29-1, the J gene TRBJ1-1. Germline CDR1 and CDR2: SQVTM and ANQGSEA. The CDR3 extends over 15 amino acids. The CDR3 spells CSVERRADSNTEAFF.

The chain is built from TRBV5-1 and TRBJ2-7; TCRdb lists TRBD2, though no DNA is available to test this call. The CDR3 extends over 15 amino acids. The germline gives CDR1 SGHRS, CDR2 YFSETQ. The CDR3: CASSLGWAPSYEQYF.

The rearrangement joins TRBV19 to TRBJ2-1; checking the TCRdb D call of TRBD1 is not possible without DNA. Per the germline V gene, CDR1 is LNHDA and CDR2 is SQIVND (reference sequence). CDR3 length equals 16 residues. CDR3 residues: CASSTLPGQVDNEQFF. Supplemented by reference TRBV19 and TRBJ2-1, the full variable domain reads DGGITQSPKYLFRKEGQNVTLSCEQNLNHDAMYWYRQDPGQGLRLIYYSQIVNDFQKGDIAEGYSVSREKKESFPLTVTSAQKNPTAFYLCASSTLPGQVDNEQFFGPGTRLTVL.

This chain connects TRBV30 to TRBJ2-7. The length of the CDR3 is 11 residues. Germline loops: CDR1 GTSNPN, CDR2 SVGIG (reference sequence). This CDR3 reads CAWTDSYEQYF. The full variable domain, its missing parts supplied by reference TRBV30 and TRBJ2-7, is SQTIHQWPATLVQPVGSPLSLECTVEGTSNPNLYWYRQAAGRGLQLLFYSVGIGQISSEVPQNLSASRPQDRQFILSSKKLLLSDSGFYLCAWTDSYEQYFGPGTRLTVT.

The chain carries TRBV7-9 and TRBJ1-5; TCRdb indicates TRBD1, and absent DNA this call remains unverified. Looked up from germline, CDR1 is SEHNR and CDR2 is FQNEAQ (reference sequence). This CDR3 has 14 amino acids. Here the CDR3 reads CASNQGADNQPQHF. Combining the CDR3 with reference TRBV7-9 and TRBJ1-5 gives the whole variable domain DTGVSQNPRHKITKRGQNVTFRCDPISEHNRLYWYRQTLGQGPEFLTYFQNEAQLEKSRLLSDRFSAERPKGSFSTLEIQRTEQGDSAMYLCASNQGADNQPQHFGDGTRLSIL.

The CDR3: CASRHRGSSSYEQYF. The chain links TRBV6-1 to TRBJ2-7; TCRdb reports TRBD1, a call that lacks DNA to check it against. Germline-derived CDR1 and CDR2 are MNHNS and SASEGT. This CDR3 has 15 residues.

The CDR3 is CASSRAGGNEQFF. This chain joins TRBV7-3 and TRBJ2-1; the TCRdb call, TRBD2, lacks DNA for checking. The CDR3 is 13 residues long. Looked up from germline, CDR1 is SGHTA and CDR2 is FQGTGA.

The rearrangement links TRBV20-1 to TRBJ2-5. The length of the CDR3 is 16 residues. Per germline, CDR1 DFQATT and CDR2 SNEGSKA (reference sequence). CDR3 loop: CSAQSLAAGLRETQYF.

The CDR3 is CASSLVGSNEQFF. The rearrangement joins TRBV5-1 to TRBJ2-1. From germline, CDR1 is SGHRS and CDR2 YFSETQ. The CDR3 sequence is 13 residues long.

This chain uses TRBV12-3 or TRBV12-4 with TRBJ1-6; TCRdb returns TRBD1, unconfirmable since there is no DNA. The CDR3 extends over 16 amino acids. CDR3 protein: CASSLLYLRGNSPLHF.

V and J are TRBV18 and TRBJ1-1. The CDR3 runs 13 residues. Germline loops: CDR1 KGHSH, CDR2 LQKENI. CDR3 sequence: CASSPQKNTEAFF.

The chain joins TRBV6-1 to TRBJ2-7; TCRdb gives TRBD1 as the D gene, but with no DNA this cannot be confirmed. In germline, CDR1 is MNHNS, CDR2 SASEGT. The CDR3 has 15 residues. The CDR3 loop is CASRRPGQGAYELYF.

V gene TRBV5-1 combines with J gene TRBJ1-1; TCRdb reports TRBD1, a call that lacks DNA to check it against. This CDR3 comprises 14 residues. The V gene's germline CDR1 is SGHRS and CDR2 YFSETQ. CDR3 loop: CASSLIQGNTEAFF.